What follows are 5 T cell receptor beta chains derived from one specimen sequenced in a study of T cells in Graves' hyperthyroidism and ophthalmopathy (dated by TCRdb to between 2019 and 2020). The library was produced with multiplex PCR. Instrument on record: Illumina HiSeq 2000. Amplification of TCR beta CDR3 regions was carried out from RNA transcripts. The first round of RT-PCR for the TCR CDR3 was performed with the HTBI primer set and the Qiagen OneStep RT-PCR kit. TCRdb itself trimmed the public reads at Q25 with fastp, ran MiXCR and retained productive beta chains. When rows share a CDR3 protein, they turn into one entry using the most common DNA and genes. In all, the sample holds around 520,000 distinct CDR3 sequences, and around 15% of those were seen once. The ten largest clones capture around 13% of the sample. The sample taken for sequencing was blood. These receptors were obtained from a woman aged 40 to 50 with Graves' hyperthyroidism.

This clonotype was seen ten or more times. J is TRBJ2-7 and V is TRBV2; a weak D match, TRBD1 (6 bases). V lost 10 bases to trimming and J lost 0 bases, with 13 bases between them. This CDR3 is 13 amino acids long. Germline V gene sequence: CDR1 SNHLY, CDR2 FYNNEI. CDR3 bases: TGTGCCACCCGACAGGTATCCTCCTACGAGCAGTACTTC. As protein: CATRQVSSYEQYF.

This clonotype was found many times. The rearrangement links TRBV20-1 to TRBJ2-7, with a weak D call TRBD2 (6 bases). Germline CDR1 is DFQATT and CDR2 is SNEGSKA (reference sequence). This CDR3 has 13 residues. V was pared by 5 bases and J by 1 base, with 12 bases between. This CDR3 reads CSAPRRDSYEQYF. CDR3 nucleotide sequence: TGCAGTGCTCCTAGGCGGGATTCCTACGAGCAGTACTTC.

This clonotype was observed a few times. The V and J genes are TRBV29-1 and TRBJ2-2; D call uncertain. Germline V lookup: CDR1 SQVTM, CDR2 ANQGSEA. The CDR3 is made up of 12 amino acids. Trimming stripped 5 bases from V and 5 bases from J, with 9 bases between. The CDR3 here is CSVTVGTGELFF. Written as DNA, the CDR3 is TGCAGCGTTACAGTCGGGACCGGGGAGCTGTTTTTT.

The chain employs TRBV5-6 and TRBJ2-5; 14 bases are shared with TRBD2. The CDR3 extends over 16 amino acids. In germline, CDR1 is SGHDT, CDR2 YYEEEE. V trimming: 3 bases; J trimming: 4 bases; junction bases outside the gene matches: 5. The CDR3 loop is CASSSGLAGEAETQYF. The CDR3 DNA reads TGTGCCAGCAGCTCGGGACTAGCGGGAGAGGCAGAGACCCAGTACTTC.

This clonotype appeared many times. The genes are TRBV2 and TRBJ2-3; 7 positions match TRBD1. The J segment lost 1 base and the V segment lost 7 bases, leaving 5 bases of the junction unmatched. Germline V CDR1 and CDR2: SNHLY, FYNNEI. The CDR3 covers 14 residues. The CDR3 reads CASTRDRGTDTQYF. In DNA form, the CDR3 reads TGTGCCAGCACCCGGGACAGAGGCACAGATACGCAGTATTTT.